The 5 T cell receptor beta chains in this list originate from one sample, sequenced in a study of beta chain features in type 1 diabetes. The sequenced template was cDNA made from the entire isolated RNA. Assay: immunoSEQ multiplex PCR; the TCRdb copy retains only in-frame clones and omits some. This sample has 900,000 or so clones, with 17% found just once. Sequences were obtained from naive CD4+ T cells from blood. The receptors come from a woman younger than 30 in good health.

The chain carries TRBV2 and TRBJ2-5, with 12 bases fitting TRBD2. The J call may not be correct, given that the DNA end is closer to TRBJ2-7. Germline CDR1 and CDR2: SNHLY and FYNNEI. This CDR3 comprises 17 residues. This CDR3 is CASSEGTSGIVKNEQYF. The CDR3 DNA sequence: TGTGCCAGCAGTGAAGGGACTAGCGGGATCGTGAAAAACGAGCAGTACTTC.

This clone has a handful of counts. CDR3 in amino acids: CASSDSAGTSGYNEQFF. In DNA form, the CDR3 reads TGCGCCAGCAGTGATAGCGCGGGGACTAGCGGGTACAATGAGCAGTTCTTC. This chain uses TRBV10-2 with TRBJ2-1; 12 nucleotides agree with TRBD2. The germline V gene has CDR1 WSHSY and CDR2 SAAADI. The J segment lost 4 bases and the V segment lost 3 bases, leaving 7 bases of the junction unmatched. The CDR3 length is 17 residues.

The genes are TRBV10-3 and TRBJ1-2, with D possibly TRBD1 on 5 matching bases. The CDR3 length is 13 residues. Germline V gene lookup returns CDR1 ENHRY and CDR2 SYGVKD. V lost 6 bases, J lost 2 bases, and 10 bases lay in between. The CDR3 reads CAISEDSNYGYTF. Written as DNA, the CDR3 is TGTGCCATCAGCGAAGACAGCAACTATGGCTACACCTTC.

This clone showed up just a few times. This rearrangement joins TRBV7-9 to TRBJ2-1; 10 positions agree with TRBD1. Trimming took 2 bases from V and 15 from J; bases not matched to a gene: 10. The CDR3 is 14 amino acids. Germline-derived CDR1 and CDR2 are SEHNR and FQNEAQ (reference sequence). For the CDR3, the DNA is TGTGCCAGCAGCTTACTTATGGACAGGGGGTCTCGGTTCTTC. It is translated as CASSLLMDRGSRFF.

This chain links TRBV7-2 with TRBJ2-5; D call uncertain. The CDR3 consists of 12 residues. V lost 1 base, J lost 7 bases, and 7 bases lay in between. From germline, CDR1 is SGHTA and CDR2 FQGNSA. For the CDR3, the DNA is TGTGCCAGCAGCTTAGGCGTGGGGACCCAGTACTTC. This sequence encodes CASSLGVGTQYF.